This T cell receptor (beta chain) was identified in a study of regulatory T cells in long-lasting Graves disease. With iRepertoire HTBI primers and Arm-PCR of CDR3 regions, TCR beta libraries were built. TCRdb called the multiplex PCR reads again in MiXCR, with one record for every CDR3 protein. The table has 350,000 to 500,000 distinct CDR3 sequences, approximately 22% seen once; the top ten hold more than 13%. Trimming took 3 bases from V and 3 from J, leaving 9 bases between them. The CDR3 is 13 residues long. This clonotype was seen repeatedly, ten times or more. What it recognizes is unknown. Documented time point: persistent/refractory GD, antithyroid drugs over 5 years with positive TRAb. The TCR library used RNA extracted from PBMCs. General study findings and limits: Thyroid tissue was not studied; only peripheral blood was.

The V call is TRBV12-3 or TRBV12-4, the J call TRBJ2-7, with D tentatively TRBD2 (5 bases). The input for sequencing was peripheral blood mononuclear cells (PBMCs), taken when the disease was refractory, from a patient treated with antithyroid drugs. The receptor comes from a female donor with Graves disease. In DNA, the CDR3 is TGTGCCAGCAGTTTCGGGGTCCGCTACGAGCAGTACTTC. This sequence encodes CASSFGVRYEQYF.